Sequencing of this TCR beta chain was carried out in a study of blood T cell repertoires in COVID-19. Only in-frame clones appear in the TCRdb table, and some are missing; sequencing was by immunoSEQ multiplex PCR. The data hold some 110,000 clones, with roughly 90% observed a single time. This clone was seen only once. The CDR3 sequence is 15 residues long. CDR1 and CDR2 (germline): MNHEY, SVGAGI. The V end lost 8 bases, the J end lost 3 bases, and 19 bases lay between the germline ends. This chain links TRBV6-5 with TRBJ1-1; D may be TRBD1 (5 bases). Sequencing was carried out using peripheral blood. This TCR was sampled from a man aged 35-49 years with acute or convalescent COVID-19. The DNA of the CDR3 is TGTGCCAGCTCCAAGGGATCAGGGCGCGACACTGAAGCTTTCTTT. It translates to CASSKGSGRDTEAFF.